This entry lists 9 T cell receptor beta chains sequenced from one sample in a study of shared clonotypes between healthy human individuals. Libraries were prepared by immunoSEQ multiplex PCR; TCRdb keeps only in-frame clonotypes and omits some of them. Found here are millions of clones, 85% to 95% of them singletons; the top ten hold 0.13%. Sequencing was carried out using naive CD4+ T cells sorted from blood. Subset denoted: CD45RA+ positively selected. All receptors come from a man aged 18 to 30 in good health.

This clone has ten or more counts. Here the CDR3 reads CASSYPGEMNTEAFF. CDR3 DNA: TGTGCCAGCAGTTATCCCGGGGAAATGAACACTGAAGCTTTCTTT. The J gene is TRBJ1-1, the V gene TRBV28; D call uncertain. The CDR3 covers 15 residues. Per the germline V gene, CDR1 is MDHEN and CDR2 is SYDVKM. V was shortened by 4 bases and J by 0 bases, with 12 bases between the two germline ends.

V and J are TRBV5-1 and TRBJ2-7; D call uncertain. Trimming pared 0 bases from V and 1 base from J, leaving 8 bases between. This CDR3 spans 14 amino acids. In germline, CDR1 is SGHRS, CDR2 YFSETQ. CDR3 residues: CASSLVAESYEQYF. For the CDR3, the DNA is TGCGCCAGCAGCTTGGTAGCAGAGTCCTACGAGCAGTACTTC.

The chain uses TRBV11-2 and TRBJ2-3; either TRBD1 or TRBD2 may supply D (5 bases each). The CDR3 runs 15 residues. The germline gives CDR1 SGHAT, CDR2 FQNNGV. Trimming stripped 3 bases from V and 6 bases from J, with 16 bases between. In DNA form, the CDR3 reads TGTGCCAGCAGCTTCCCTGGGTTGGGGGTGGATACGCAGTATTTT. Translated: CASSFPGLGVDTQYF.

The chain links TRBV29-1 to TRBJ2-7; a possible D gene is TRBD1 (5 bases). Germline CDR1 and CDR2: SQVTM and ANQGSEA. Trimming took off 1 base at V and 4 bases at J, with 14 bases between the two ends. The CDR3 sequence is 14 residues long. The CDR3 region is CSVEGSQGGYEQYF. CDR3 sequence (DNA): TGCAGCGTTGAAGGTTCGCAGGGTGGATACGAGCAGTACTTC.

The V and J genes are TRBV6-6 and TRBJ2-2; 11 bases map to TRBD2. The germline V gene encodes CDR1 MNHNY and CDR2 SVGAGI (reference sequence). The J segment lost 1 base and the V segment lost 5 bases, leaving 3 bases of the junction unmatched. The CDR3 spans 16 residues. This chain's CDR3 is CASSKGLAENTGELFF. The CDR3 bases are TGTGCCAGCAGTAAGGGACTAGCGGAGAACACCGGGGAGCTGTTTTTT.

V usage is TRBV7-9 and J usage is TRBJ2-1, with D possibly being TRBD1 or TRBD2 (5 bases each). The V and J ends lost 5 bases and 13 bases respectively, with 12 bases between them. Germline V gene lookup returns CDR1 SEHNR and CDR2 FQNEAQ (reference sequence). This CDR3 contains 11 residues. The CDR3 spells CASSREGIQFF. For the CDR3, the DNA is TGTGCCAGCAGCCGCGAGGGGATCCAGTTCTTC.

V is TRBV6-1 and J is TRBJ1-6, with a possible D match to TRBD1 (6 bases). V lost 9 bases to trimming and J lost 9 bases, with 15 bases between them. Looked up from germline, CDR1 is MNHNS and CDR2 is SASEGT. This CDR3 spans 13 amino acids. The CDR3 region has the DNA TGTGCCAGTGGCTGGGGGGCTGGTTCACCCCTCCACTTT. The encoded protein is CASGWGAGSPLHF.

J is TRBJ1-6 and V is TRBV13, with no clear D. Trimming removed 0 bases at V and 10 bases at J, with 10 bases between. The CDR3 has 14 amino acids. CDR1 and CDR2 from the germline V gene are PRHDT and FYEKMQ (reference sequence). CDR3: CASSLGRSGSPLHF. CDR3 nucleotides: TGTGCCAGCAGCTTAGGACGCAGCGGATCACCCCTCCACTTT.

In DNA, the CDR3 is TGTGCCGTACGAATGCTGGGCATGAACACCGGGGAGCTGTTTTTT. Its protein is CAVRMLGMNTGELFF. V gene TRBV10-3 combines with J gene TRBJ2-2, with unresolved D. CDR1 is ENHRY and CDR2 is SYGVKD in the germline V gene. V dropped 11 bases and J dropped 1 base, with 17 bases sitting between them. The CDR3 consists of 15 residues.